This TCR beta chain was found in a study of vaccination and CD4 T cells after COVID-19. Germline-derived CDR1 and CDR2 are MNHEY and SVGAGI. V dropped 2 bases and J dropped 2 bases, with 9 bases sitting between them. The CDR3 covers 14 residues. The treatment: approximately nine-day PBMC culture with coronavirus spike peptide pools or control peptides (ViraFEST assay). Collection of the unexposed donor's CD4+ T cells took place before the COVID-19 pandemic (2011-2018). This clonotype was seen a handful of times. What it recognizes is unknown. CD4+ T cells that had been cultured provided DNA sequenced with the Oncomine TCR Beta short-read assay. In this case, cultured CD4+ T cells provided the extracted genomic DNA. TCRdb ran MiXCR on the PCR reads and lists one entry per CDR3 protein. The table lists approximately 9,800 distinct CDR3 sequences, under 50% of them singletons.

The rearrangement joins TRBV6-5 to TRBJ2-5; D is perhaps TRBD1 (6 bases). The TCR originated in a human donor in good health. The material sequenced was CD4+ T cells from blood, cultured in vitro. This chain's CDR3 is CASSYDRLQETQYF. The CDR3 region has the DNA TGTGCCAGCAGTTACGACAGGTTACAAGAGACCCAGTACTTC.